The 6 T cell receptor beta chains below come from one sample, sequenced in a study of technical replicates of blood from a handful of donors (dated by TCRdb to the late 2010s). Library creation used the immunoSEQ multiplex PCR assay. In TCRdb, the immuneACCESS table is reduced to in-frame sequences with V and J assigned. These tables do not hold every clone; where another copy was compared, an unresolved V gene accounts for under half, and the others remain unexplained. The sample has roughly 80,000 clones on record, around 92% of them singletons. The ten largest account for about 0.37% of the sample. The sample was T cells isolated from PBMCs. The receptors come from a human donor in good health.

The rearrangement uses TRBV19 and TRBJ2-2, with D perhaps TRBD1 (5 bases). V gave up 3 bases and J gave up 0 bases, with 11 bases separating them. CDR1 and CDR2 (germline): LNHDA, SQIVND (reference sequence). The CDR3 covers 16 residues. The CDR3 spells CASSILQGANTGELFF. Here the CDR3 DNA reads TGTGCCAGTAGTATTCTCCAAGGGGCGAACACCGGGGAGCTGTTTTTT.

The chain carries TRBV5-4 and TRBJ2-7, with 10 bases lining up with TRBD2. The J segment lost 2 bases and the V segment lost 4 bases, leaving 6 bases of the junction unmatched. The V gene's germline CDR1 is SGHNT and CDR2 YYREEE (reference sequence). There are 15 residues in the CDR3. This chain's CDR3 is CASSPSGSGTYEQYF. CDR3 bases: TGTGCCAGCAGCCCTAGCGGGAGTGGGACCTACGAGCAGTACTTC.

V usage is TRBV7-2 and J usage is TRBJ2-1; 14 positions agree with TRBD2. The CDR3 totals 16 residues. V was clipped by 1 base and J by 5 bases; unmatched bases: 1. From germline, CDR1 is SGHTA and CDR2 FQGNSA. CDR3: CASSLGLAGGNNEQFF. The DNA of the CDR3 is TGTGCCAGCAGCTTAGGACTAGCGGGAGGGAACAATGAGCAGTTCTTC.

V and J are TRBV9 and TRBJ2-7; 13 positions agree with TRBD2. The ends lost 4 bases at V and 3 bases at J; junction bases unmatched: 4. The CDR3 contains 15 residues. The V gene's germline CDR1 is SGDLS and CDR2 YYNGEE. The DNA of the CDR3 is TGTGCCAGCAGCTACGGACTAGCGGGAGACTACGAGCAGTACTTC. As protein: CASSYGLAGDYEQYF. The full variable domain, its missing parts supplied by reference TRBV9 and TRBJ2-7, is DSGVTQTPKHLITATGQRVTLRCSPRSGDLSVYWYQQSLDQGLQFLIQYYNGEERAKGNILERFSAQQFPDLHSELNLSSLELGDSALYFCASSYGLAGDYEQYFGPGTRLTVT.

The V and J genes are TRBV11-2 and TRBJ2-2; 10 positions agree with TRBD2. CDR1 SGHAT and CDR2 FQNNGV come from the germline V gene. V dropped 6 bases and J dropped 5; count of bases not matched to a gene: 9. The CDR3 contains 16 residues. CDR3 amino acids: CASSRQAGGNTGELFF. The CDR3 DNA reads TGTGCCAGCAGTAGACAAGCGGGAGGGAATACCGGGGAGCTGTTTTTT.

This chain joins TRBV5-1 and TRBJ1-4; the match to TRBD1 covers 7 bases. Germline V lookup: CDR1 SGHRS, CDR2 YFSETQ. J was trimmed by 8 bases and V by 4 bases; bases with no gene match: 20. The CDR3 consists of 18 residues. Here the CDR3 DNA reads TGCGCCAGCAGCCCGACCCGGGACAGTCGCGGTGGTCTGGAAAAACTGTTTTTT. Translating gives CASSPTRDSRGGLEKLFF.